This T cell receptor (beta chain) was recovered during a study of beta chain features in type 1 diabetes. The length of the CDR3 is 16 residues. CDR1 and CDR2 from the germline V gene are MDHEN and SYDVKM. V shed 6 bases and J 4 bases; nucleotides not matched to a gene: 10. What was sequenced were expressed TCRB transcripts, since all of the isolated RNA had been reverse transcribed. The protocol was immunoSEQ multiplex PCR, while the TCRdb copy is restricted to in-frame clones and leaves out a portion. The repertoire includes more than 250,000 clones, roughly 22% of them detected once, and 0.025% to 0.035% sits in the top ten. The collection from each donor was one heparinised blood draw averaging roughly 110 mL. The study's findings and limits: An over-representation of cells with high TCR expression could result from cDNA sequencing. A closer apparent resemblance between naive, central memory and Treg TCRB repertoires was seen in patients than in healthy donors. Shortening that was moderate but significant affected the TCRB CDR3s of Type 1 diabetes patients in all four CD4+ subsets.

On this clone: Antigen specificity is unknown.

The clonotype was recovered from a woman between 40 and 50 years old with type 1 diabetes. The V call is TRBV28, the J call TRBJ2-7, with 12 nucleotides matching TRBD2. Material: naive CD4+ T cells from blood. CDR3 sequence (DNA): TGTGCCAGCAGCCCCGCCTCTAGCGGGGGGGATTACGAGCAGTACTTC. Amino acid sequence: CASSPASSGGDYEQYF.